This T cell receptor beta chain was profiled in a study of T cells after yellow fever vaccination. Study context: SMART-Seq v4 Ultra Low Input served to prepare low-cell-number fractions.

This clonotype was seen repeatedly, ten times or more. TCRdb used MiXCR to reprocess the 5' RACE reads, holding one entry per CDR3 protein. The table records approximately 580,000 distinct CDR3 sequences, less than 20% of them present only once. The junction had 3 bases not matched to a gene; V was cut back by 4 bases and J by 4 bases. Germline CDR1 is MGHRA and CDR2 is YSYEKL. CDR3 size: 14 residues. The sequencing here drew on PBMCs, taken 5 days after the first yellow fever vaccination. The TCR comes from a man between 18 and 35 years old who received the YFV17D yellow fever vaccine. This rearrangement joins TRBV4-1 to TRBJ2-4; TRBD2 matches 8 bases. DNA for the CDR3: TGCGCCAGCAGCCTTGGCGGGGGGAAAAACATTCAGTACTTC. It codes for CASSLGGGKNIQYF.